A selection of T cell receptor beta chains follows, all from one sample in a study of blood T cell repertoires in COVID-19. Method: immunoSEQ multiplex PCR; TCRdb's copy keeps in-frame clones and lacks some. The sample gives approximately 210,000 clones, 84% of which show up once; approximately 8% is in the top ten. The material sequenced was peripheral blood. The source of these receptors is a woman between 45 and 65 years old with active or convalescent COVID-19. Each CDR3 is given with its conserved first and last residue. The order of the fields is V gene, clone size, J gene, D gene, CDR3 DNA, CDR3 protein. The D gene is left open where the match is weak. The listing skips clone size in some rows; elsewhere it reads once, few, many or a size class.

v_call: TRBV30
clone_size: -
j_call: TRBJ2-7
d_call: -
cdr3_nt: TGTGCCTGGAGTGTACTTGACTACGAGCAGTACTTC
cdr3_aa: CAWSVLDYEQYF

v_call: TRBV5-1
clone_size: few
j_call: TRBJ1-3
d_call: -
cdr3_nt: TGCGCCAGCAGCTTCGGTCCCTCTGGAAACACCATATATTTT
cdr3_aa: CASSFGPSGNTIYF

v_call: TRBV7-3
clone_size: -
j_call: TRBJ2-1
d_call: -
cdr3_nt: TGTGCCAGCAGCTTAAAAACAGGGTCGACCTACAATGAGCAGTTCTTC
cdr3_aa: CASSLKTGSTYNEQFF

v_call: TRBV28
clone_size: -
j_call: TRBJ1-2
d_call: TRBD1
cdr3_nt: TGTGCCAGCACCTCGTCAGGGGGTGGCTACACCTTC
cdr3_aa: CASTSSGGGYTF

v_call: TRBV11-3
clone_size: -
j_call: TRBJ2-2
d_call: TRBD1
cdr3_nt: TGTGCCAGCAGCTCGCCCAGGGGGTTGGTTACCGGGGAGCTGTTTTTT
cdr3_aa: CASSSPRGLVTGELFF

v_call: TRBV10-2
clone_size: -
j_call: TRBJ1-2
d_call: TRBD1
cdr3_nt: TGCGCCAGCCGAGCCCCAAGGACAGGAGAAGGCTACACCTTC
cdr3_aa: CASRAPRTGEGYTF

v_call: TRBV6-5
clone_size: -
j_call: TRBJ2-3
d_call: TRBD2
cdr3_nt: TGTGCCAGCAGTCGGGGGGGACTCACAGATACGCAGTATTTT
cdr3_aa: CASSRGGLTDTQYF

v_call: TRBV7-9
clone_size: -
j_call: TRBJ1-4
d_call: TRBD1
cdr3_nt: TGTGCCAGCAGCTTATGGACAGGGACTAATGAAAAACTGTTTTTT
cdr3_aa: CASSLWTGTNEKLFF

v_call: TRBV13
clone_size: -
j_call: TRBJ2-2
d_call: -
cdr3_nt: TGTGCCAGCAGCTTAATCCCCTACACCGGGGAGCTGTTTTTT
cdr3_aa: CASSLIPYTGELFF

v_call: TRBV7-2
clone_size: -
j_call: TRBJ1-2
d_call: TRBD1
cdr3_nt: TGTGCCAGCAGCTTAGTTTGGGGGCAGGGGGCTGGCGGCTACACCTTC
cdr3_aa: CASSLVWGQGAGGYTF

v_call: TRBV4-2
clone_size: many
j_call: TRBJ2-1
d_call: TRBD1
cdr3_nt: TGTGCCAGCAGCCAGAGGTGGGACAGGGTCAGTGAGCAGTTCTTC
cdr3_aa: CASSQRWDRVSEQFF

v_call: TRBV9
clone_size: few
j_call: TRBJ2-3
d_call: TRBD2
cdr3_nt: TGTGCCAGCAGCGTCCTTAGCGGGGGGGCCGCAGATACGCAGTATTTT
cdr3_aa: CASSVLSGGAADTQYF

v_call: TRBV12-3/TRBV12-4
clone_size: few
j_call: TRBJ1-5
d_call: -
cdr3_nt: TGTGCCAGCAGTTTAGGCGATCAGCCCCAGCATTTT
cdr3_aa: CASSLGDQPQHF

v_call: TRBV7-6
clone_size: -
j_call: TRBJ2-7
d_call: TRBD1
cdr3_nt: TGTGCCAGCAGCTTAGGTCGGACAGGGGGTTGGCGCGAGCAGTACTTC
cdr3_aa: CASSLGRTGGWREQYF

v_call: TRBV28
clone_size: -
j_call: TRBJ1-2
d_call: TRBD1
cdr3_nt: TGTGCCAGCAGTTTGCCACAGGGGTACTATGGCTACACCTTC
cdr3_aa: CASSLPQGYYGYTF

v_call: TRBV6-4
clone_size: -
j_call: TRBJ2-2
d_call: TRBD2
cdr3_nt: TGTGCCAGCAGTGAGGGAGCGGGAGGGAGCACCGGGGAGCTGTTTTTT
cdr3_aa: CASSEGAGGSTGELFF

v_call: TRBV27
clone_size: many
j_call: TRBJ2-7
d_call: -
cdr3_nt: TGTGCCAGCATGCCCCGGGACAATATCGGCGAGCAGTACTTC
cdr3_aa: CASMPRDNIGEQYF

v_call: TRBV6-1
clone_size: -
j_call: TRBJ1-5
d_call: -
cdr3_nt: TGTGCCAGCAGTGAGACCTTGGGCCGTTCTCAGCCCCAGCATTTT
cdr3_aa: CASSETLGRSQPQHF

v_call: TRBV5-1
clone_size: -
j_call: TRBJ2-3
d_call: TRBD1
cdr3_nt: TGCGCCAGCAGCCGGGACAGCGAGGGGCAGTATTTT
cdr3_aa: CASSRDSEGQYF

v_call: TRBV7-6
clone_size: -
j_call: TRBJ2-5
d_call: TRBD2
cdr3_nt: TGTGCCAGCAGCGCCCTAGCGGTGAAGACCCAGTACTTC
cdr3_aa: CASSALAVKTQYF

v_call: TRBV5-1
clone_size: -
j_call: TRBJ1-1
d_call: -
cdr3_nt: TGCGCCAGCAGTGAGGCCTCGAACACTGAAGCTTTCTTT
cdr3_aa: CASSEASNTEAFF

v_call: TRBV27
clone_size: -
j_call: TRBJ2-7
d_call: -
cdr3_nt: TGTGCCAGCAGTATCCATCACCAGGGTGTGGGCTACGAGCAGTACTTC
cdr3_aa: CASSIHHQGVGYEQYF

v_call: TRBV6-5
clone_size: -
j_call: TRBJ1-5
d_call: -
cdr3_nt: TGTGCCAGCAGTTCCACCCCAGGGAATAGCAATCAGCCCCAGCATTTT
cdr3_aa: CASSSTPGNSNQPQHF

v_call: TRBV18
clone_size: -
j_call: TRBJ1-4
d_call: TRBD1
cdr3_nt: TGTGCCAGCTCACCCGGACAGGCTAATGAAAAACTGTTTTTT
cdr3_aa: CASSPGQANEKLFF

v_call: TRBV28
clone_size: -
j_call: TRBJ1-1
d_call: TRBD1
cdr3_nt: TGTGCCAGCAACCTACAGGGGAGGAATGGAAACACTGAAGCTTTCTTT
cdr3_aa: CASNLQGRNGNTEAFF

v_call: TRBV19
clone_size: -
j_call: TRBJ1-6
d_call: -
cdr3_nt: TGTGCCAGTAGTAACAGGGTAGAATCACCCCTCCACTTT
cdr3_aa: CASSNRVESPLHF

v_call: TRBV11-2
clone_size: -
j_call: TRBJ1-1
d_call: -
cdr3_nt: TGTGCCAGCAGCTTGGCCGTAGGGAGCACTGAAGCTTTCTTT
cdr3_aa: CASSLAVGSTEAFF

v_call: TRBV9
clone_size: few
j_call: TRBJ1-1
d_call: -
cdr3_nt: TGTGCCAGCAGGGAAGGGGTGAACACTGAAGCTTTCTTT
cdr3_aa: CASREGVNTEAFF

v_call: TRBV3-1/TRBV3-2
clone_size: -
j_call: TRBJ2-5
d_call: TRBD2
cdr3_nt: TGTGCCAGCAGCCAAGGGCTAGCGGGGGCAGAGACCCAGTACTTC
cdr3_aa: CASSQGLAGAETQYF

v_call: TRBV2
clone_size: once
j_call: TRBJ1-5
d_call: -
cdr3_nt: TGTGCCAGCAGTGAGTGGGCTCAGCCCCAGCATTTT
cdr3_aa: CASSEWAQPQHF

v_call: TRBV25-1
clone_size: few
j_call: TRBJ1-2
d_call: -
cdr3_nt: TGTGCCAGCAGTGAATTATCCCGCTACACCTTC
cdr3_aa: CASSELSRYTF

v_call: TRBV28
clone_size: -
j_call: TRBJ1-3
d_call: -
cdr3_nt: TGTGCCAGCAGCTTATGGGACAACTCTGGAAACACCATATATTTT
cdr3_aa: CASSLWDNSGNTIYF

v_call: TRBV10-3
clone_size: -
j_call: TRBJ2-1
d_call: TRBD2
cdr3_nt: TGTGCCACTGGACTAGCGGGGGACAATGAGCAGTTCTTC
cdr3_aa: CATGLAGDNEQFF

v_call: TRBV5-1
clone_size: few
j_call: TRBJ2-7
d_call: TRBD2
cdr3_nt: TGCGCCAGCAGCCCAGGGACTAGCGGGAGGCTTTCCTACGAGCAGTACTTC
cdr3_aa: CASSPGTSGRLSYEQYF

v_call: TRBV4-1
clone_size: once
j_call: TRBJ2-2
d_call: TRBD2
cdr3_nt: TGCGCCAGCAGCCACCGACTAGCGGGGGGCCGGGAAGGGGAGCTGTTTTTT
cdr3_aa: CASSHRLAGGREGELFF

v_call: TRBV29-1
clone_size: few
j_call: TRBJ2-3
d_call: TRBD1
cdr3_nt: TGCAGCGCAGAGGGGACAGGGGGCCGCACAGATACGCAGTATTTT
cdr3_aa: CSAEGTGGRTDTQYF

v_call: TRBV4-1
clone_size: -
j_call: TRBJ2-2
d_call: -
cdr3_nt: TGCGCCAGCAGCCAAGGGCGGAGCAGGACTAACACCGGGGAGCTGTTTTTT
cdr3_aa: CASSQGRSRTNTGELFF

v_call: TRBV5-1
clone_size: -
j_call: TRBJ2-3
d_call: TRBD2
cdr3_nt: TGCGCCAGCAGCTTGGCAAAACTAACGGGACTAGGTTTCATGGATACGCAGTATTTT
cdr3_aa: CASSLAKLTGLGFMDTQYF

v_call: TRBV18
clone_size: once
j_call: TRBJ1-3
d_call: -
cdr3_nt: TGTGCCAGCTCACCGAACACAGGGCCTCGGAGCTCTGGAAACACCATATATTTT
cdr3_aa: CASSPNTGPRSSGNTIYF

v_call: TRBV5-4
clone_size: few
j_call: TRBJ2-1
d_call: TRBD2
cdr3_nt: TGTGCCAGCAGATCCGGGACTAGCGGGATTTCCTACAATGAGCAGTTCTTC
cdr3_aa: CASRSGTSGISYNEQFF

v_call: TRBV7-7
clone_size: -
j_call: TRBJ2-1
d_call: TRBD2
cdr3_nt: TGTGCCAGCAGCCCTAGCGGACTCGGGAATGAGCAGTTCTTC
cdr3_aa: CASSPSGLGNEQFF

v_call: TRBV5-1
clone_size: -
j_call: TRBJ1-1
d_call: -
cdr3_nt: TGCGCCAGCAGCTTTGAGGGAAGCACTGAAGCTTTCTTT
cdr3_aa: CASSFEGSTEAFF

v_call: TRBV19
clone_size: -
j_call: TRBJ1-2
d_call: -
cdr3_nt: TGTGCCAGTAGTATGAATGTCGGGAGGAGTGGCTACACCTTC
cdr3_aa: CASSMNVGRSGYTF

v_call: TRBV6-6
clone_size: -
j_call: TRBJ1-5
d_call: -
cdr3_nt: TGTGCCAGCAGTTACGCAGGGGACCGGGGGCCCCAGCATTTT
cdr3_aa: CASSYAGDRGPQHF